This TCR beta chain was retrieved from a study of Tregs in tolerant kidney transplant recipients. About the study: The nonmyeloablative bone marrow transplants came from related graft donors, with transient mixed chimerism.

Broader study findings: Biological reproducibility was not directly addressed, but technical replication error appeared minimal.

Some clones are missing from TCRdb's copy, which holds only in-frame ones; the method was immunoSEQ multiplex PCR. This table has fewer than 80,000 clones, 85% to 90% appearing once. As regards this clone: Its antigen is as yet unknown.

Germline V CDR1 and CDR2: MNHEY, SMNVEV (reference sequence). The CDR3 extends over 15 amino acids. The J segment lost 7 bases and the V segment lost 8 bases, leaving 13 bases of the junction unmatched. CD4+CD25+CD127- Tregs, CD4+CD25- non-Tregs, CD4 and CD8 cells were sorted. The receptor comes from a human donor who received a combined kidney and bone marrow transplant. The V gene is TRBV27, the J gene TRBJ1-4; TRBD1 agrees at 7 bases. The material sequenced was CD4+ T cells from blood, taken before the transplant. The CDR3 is CASGPRQGPFEKLFF. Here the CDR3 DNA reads TGTGCCAGCGGCCCCCGACAGGGCCCTTTTGAAAAACTGTTTTTT.